The following is a T cell receptor (beta chain) sequence with its context. The authors built TCR beta libraries using iRepertoire HTBI primers and Arm-PCR of CDR3 regions. One entry per CDR3 protein, called by TCRdb with MiXCR from the multiplex PCR reads. Among more than 300,000 distinct CDR3 sequences listed, about 18% were seen once. These data come from a study of regulatory T cells in long-lasting Graves disease. This CDR3 spans 13 amino acids. Germline CDR1 reads LNHDA; CDR2 reads SQIVND (reference sequence). Trimming pared 9 bases from V and 3 bases from J, leaving 12 bases between. Time point of the sample: persistent/refractory GD, antithyroid drugs over 5 years with positive TRAb. Construction of the TCR library relied on RNA isolated from PBMCs.

This sequence was found in a female donor with Graves disease. Sequenced material: peripheral blood mononuclear cells (PBMCs), taken when the disease was refractory, from a patient treated with antithyroid drugs. The rearrangement joins TRBV19 to TRBJ1-5; a possible D gene is TRBD1 (5 bases). The CDR3, as DNA: TGTGCCAGAGAAGACAGACTCAATCAGCCCCAGCATTTT. The encoded protein is CAREDRLNQPQHF.